The 16 T cell receptor beta chains below were found in one sample sequenced in a study of shared clonotypes between healthy human individuals. Only in-frame clones appear in the TCRdb table, and some are missing; sequencing was by immunoSEQ multiplex PCR. The sample carries a few million clones, 85% to 95% recorded once. Sequencing used naive CD4+ T cells from PBMCs. Subset defined: CD45RA+ positively selected. The receptor set was obtained from a man between 18 and 35 years old in good health. Some clones in this sample may be carry-over from other donors' samples.

The rearrangement uses TRBV5-8 and TRBJ2-1; D ambiguous. The CDR3 covers 15 residues. The germline gives CDR1 SGHTS, CDR2 YDEGEE. Trimming pared 5 bases from V and 4 bases from J, leaving 16 bases between. The CDR3 bases are TGTGCCAGCAGTGAAGGTGGACGGAAATACAATGAGCAGTTCTTC. Protein: CASSEGGRKYNEQFF.

In its sample, this clone was seen once. CDR3 sequence: CASSPSGTGHYEQYF. The CDR3, as DNA: TGTGCCAGCTCACCGTCCGGGACAGGGCACTACGAGCAGTACTTC. This chain connects TRBV18 to TRBJ2-7; 9 bases fit TRBD1. This CDR3 contains 15 residues. CDR1 and CDR2 from the germline V gene are KGHSH and LQKENI. Trimming cost V 3 bases and J 3 bases; bases outside gene matches: 6.

The V call is TRBV6-6, the J call TRBJ2-2; D is unclear. Germline-derived CDR1 and CDR2 are MNHNY and SVGAGI (reference sequence). Trimming removed 6 bases from V and 13 bases from J, with 15 bases in between. There are 12 residues in the CDR3. CDR3 DNA: TGTGCCAGCAGCCCCCAGAGAGAAGGGCTGTTTTTT. Translation gives CASSPQREGLFF.

This chain connects TRBV7-2 to TRBJ2-7; 10 positions match TRBD2. J gave up 4 bases and V 2 bases, and 14 bases lay outside the gene matches. The length of the CDR3 is 18 residues. In germline, CDR1 is SGHTA, CDR2 FQGNSA. CDR3 coding DNA: TGTGCCAGCAGCTTAAAGGAGACTAGCGGGTTGTCTAAGTACGAGCAGTACTTC. This translates into CASSLKETSGLSKYEQYF.

The CDR3 protein is CASSPPGAGTQYF. In DNA form, the CDR3 reads TGTGCCAGCAGCCCCCCAGGGGCGGGTACGCAGTATTTT. The V gene is TRBV28, the J gene TRBJ2-3; TRBD1 is a possible D gene (6 bases). The CDR3 sequence is 13 residues long. From germline, CDR1 is MDHEN and CDR2 SYDVKM. The V end lost 6 bases, the J end lost 8 bases, and 15 bases lay between the germline ends.

This rearrangement joins TRBV9 to TRBJ1-4; 9 bases align to TRBD1. This CDR3 contains 16 residues. Looked up from germline, CDR1 is SGDLS and CDR2 is YYNGEE. J was trimmed by 7 bases and V by 3 bases; bases with no gene match: 10. CDR3 loop: CASSALTGGVGEKLFF. The CDR3 nucleotides read TGTGCCAGCAGCGCATTAACAGGGGGCGTAGGTGAAAAACTGTTTTTT.

This CDR3 reads CASSESAGATYEQYF. The CDR3 DNA is TGCGCCAGCAGTGAGTCAGCGGGTGCCACCTACGAGCAGTACTTC. J is TRBJ2-7 and V is TRBV10-2, with D perhaps TRBD2 (6 bases). The CDR3 totals 15 residues. With 0 bases removed from V and 2 bases from J, the gap between germline ends came to 11 bases. Germline-derived CDR1 and CDR2 are WSHSY and SAAADI.

The V and J genes are TRBV30 and TRBJ1-2; 9 bases are shared with TRBD1. The CDR3 is made up of 14 amino acids. Germline V gene data show CDR1 as GTSNPN and CDR2 as SVGIG (reference sequence). After removal of 4 bases from V and 5 bases from J, the junction contained 8 bases not matched to a gene. CDR3 nucleotides: TGTGCCTGGAAACTCCGGGACAGGGCTTATGGCTACACCTTC. Translation gives CAWKLRDRAYGYTF.

The chain has TRBV25-1 and TRBJ1-1, with a possible D match to TRBD1 (6 bases). The CDR3 is 15 residues long. Trimming pared 0 bases from V and 6 bases from J, leaving 14 bases between. Germline assignment: CDR1 MGHDK and CDR2 SYGVNS. Written as DNA, the CDR3 is TGTGCCAGCAGTGAATATCCCCGGGGGCGGGCTGAAGCTTTCTTT. Residues: CASSEYPRGRAEAFF.

As concerns this clone: Distinct nucleotide sequences in the sample also encode this CDR3. The chain is built from TRBV11-2 and TRBJ2-3; D ambiguous. V shed 5 bases and J shed 0 bases, with 12 bases lying between them. Germline assignment: CDR1 SGHAT and CDR2 FQNNGV. The CDR3 length is 15 residues. The CDR3 protein is CASSPRLGSTDTQYF. In DNA, the CDR3 is TGTGCCAGCAGCCCAAGACTGGGAAGCACAGATACGCAGTATTTT.

J is TRBJ2-4 and V is TRBV5-1; D is possibly TRBD2 (5 bases). The length of the CDR3 is 15 residues. Germline CDR1 SGHRS, CDR2 YFSETQ. Trimming left V 1 base short and J 8 bases short, with 16 bases between. The CDR3 DNA reads TGCGCCAGCAGCTTGACGGCAGCCCGGGGAGACATTCAGTACTTC. This encodes CASSLTAARGDIQYF. Supplemented by reference TRBV5-1 and TRBJ2-4, the full variable domain reads KAGVTQTPRYLIKTRGQQVTLSCSPISGHRSVSWYQQTPGQGLQFLFEYFSETQRNKGNFPGRFSGRQFSNSRSEMNVSTLELGDSALYLCASSLTAARGDIQYFGAGTRLSVL.

This clone was found once. The CDR3 DNA reads TGTGCCAGCAGTTGGACAGGGCTTGACGGGGAGCTGTTTTTT. It yields the protein CASSWTGLDGELFF. The chain recombines TRBV27 with TRBJ2-2, with 8 nucleotides matching TRBD1. The length of the CDR3 is 14 residues. Per germline, CDR1 MNHEY and CDR2 SMNVEV (reference sequence). Trimming cost V 4 bases and J 7 bases; bases outside gene matches: 5.

The chain recombines TRBV28 with TRBJ2-7, with TRBD1 matching 7 bases. Germline CDR1 and CDR2: MDHEN and SYDVKM. The CDR3 totals 15 residues. The ends lost 6 bases at V and 0 bases at J; junction bases unmatched: 8. CDR3 residues: CASRHDRAGSYEQYF. The DNA for the CDR3 is TGTGCCAGCAGACACGACAGGGCGGGCTCCTACGAGCAGTACTTC.

This rearrangement joins TRBV19 to TRBJ1-5; D perhaps matches TRBD1 (5 bases). The CDR3 loop spans 14 amino acids. The germline CDR1 and CDR2 sequences are LNHDA and SQIVND (reference sequence). Trimming took off 8 bases at V and 6 bases at J, with 17 bases between the two ends. CDR3 protein: CASRQGGAGQPQHF. The CDR3 nucleotides read TGTGCCAGTCGTCAAGGAGGGGCCGGTCAGCCCCAGCATTTT.

This clone was recorded only once. The genes are TRBV15 and TRBJ1-5; D uncertain. The V end lost 0 bases, the J end lost 6 bases, and 9 bases lay between the germline ends. Germline V gene lookup returns CDR1 LNHNV and CDR2 YYDKDF (reference sequence). The CDR3 has 14 amino acids. CDR3 sequence: CATSRDGPVQPQHF. CDR3 DNA: TGTGCCACCAGCAGAGATGGCCCCGTTCAGCCCCAGCATTTT.

With regard to this clone: The sample has other DNA sequences that encode this CDR3 too. The chain recombines TRBV6-5 with TRBJ2-3, with 8 bases fitting TRBD1. The germline gives CDR1 MNHEY, CDR2 SVGAGI. The CDR3 covers 15 residues. With V trimmed by 0 bases and J by 3 bases, 2 bases remained unmatched. CDR3 DNA sequence: TGTGCCAGCAGTTACTCGGACAGGGTAACAGATACGCAGTATTTT. This translates into CASSYSDRVTDTQYF.